The rows below give T cell receptor beta chains drawn from one sample of a study of CD8 T cells in ankylosing spondylitis. TCRdb processed the 5' RACE reads anew with MiXCR; each CDR3 protein has one entry. The sample has 200,000 to 250,000 distinct CDR3 sequences; under 8.5% are singletons. Sequencing was performed on blood, either unsorted or a sorted T cell fraction (not recorded which). Receptors originate from a female donor with ankylosing spondylitis or in good health (not recorded which). Both conserved end residues are part of each CDR3. The D gene is left open where the match is weak.

CASSSTGTSHYGYTF | TRBJ1-2 | TRBV7-1 | NA
CASRSGTTDTQYF | TRBJ2-3 | TRBV10-2 | TRBD2
CASSQGRRSPGLSSQYF | TRBJ2-3 | TRBV4-3 | NA
CASSFNPIEQFF | TRBJ2-1 | TRBV13 | NA
CASRDDRGHTEAFF | TRBJ1-1 | TRBV12-3/TRBV12-4 | TRBD1
CASSLGGTSGYTDTQYF | TRBJ2-3 | TRBV7-9 | TRBD2
CSARTSGGWYEQYF | TRBJ2-7 | TRBV20-1 | TRBD2
CATSRGAGDTDTQYF | TRBJ2-3 | TRBV15 | TRBD2
CASSQSWTEPYF | TRBJ2-3 | TRBV3-1 | NA
CAGKQGNQPQHF | TRBJ1-5 | TRBV27 | TRBD1
CASSVGPRTIRELFF | TRBJ2-2 | TRBV9 | NA
CASSGTRLGYEQYF | TRBJ2-7 | TRBV6-2/TRBV6-3 | NA
CAGRRRQSNYGYTF | TRBJ1-2 | TRBV6-2/TRBV6-3 | NA
CASSLAYGPSYNEQFF | TRBJ2-1 | TRBV7-2 | NA
CASSSTGFGIDTQYF | TRBJ2-3 | TRBV5-6 | NA